The 13 T cell receptor beta chains listed next were all sequenced from one sample in a study of CD8 T cells in ankylosing spondylitis. Via MiXCR, TCRdb re-called the 5' RACE reads, giving one row per CDR3 protein. The table has about 300,000 distinct CDR3 sequences, 11% seen once. Sample: blood, either unsorted or a sorted T cell fraction (not recorded which). The source of these receptors is a female donor with ankylosing spondylitis or in good health (not recorded which).

This clonotype was detected many times. The genes are TRBV5-1 and TRBJ2-3; 8 positions match TRBD2. CDR1 is SGHRS, CDR2 YFSETQ, per germline. The CDR3 has 16 amino acids. Trimming at V came to 4 bases and at J to 0 bases, leaving 7 bases not matched to a gene. The CDR3 here is CASSQSGRLSTDTQYF. CDR3 bases: TGCGCCAGCAGCCAGAGCGGGAGACTTAGCACAGATACGCAGTATTTT.

The V and J genes are TRBV5-1 and TRBJ2-1, with a tentative D call TRBD1 (6 bases). The CDR3 is 16 amino acids. CDR1 and CDR2 (germline): SGHRS, YFSETQ. The germline V and J ends were trimmed by 4 bases and 4 bases, with 18 bases remaining between them. The DNA of the CDR3 is TGCGCCAGCAGCATCTCGCGGACAGCCTTTTACAATGAGCAGTTCTTC. As protein: CASSISRTAFYNEQFF.

This clonotype has at least ten counts. The CDR3 sequence is CASSYGDEYEQYF. In DNA form, the CDR3 reads TGTGCCAGCAGCTACGGGGATGAATACGAGCAGTACTTC. The rearrangement joins TRBV5-6 to TRBJ2-7, with a possible D match to TRBD2 (5 bases). This CDR3 region has 13 residues. CDR1 and CDR2 (germline): SGHDT, YYEEEE. V shed 3 bases and J shed 4 bases, with 11 bases lying between them.

A word on this clonotype: Compared with germline, one end of the junction differs, possibly owing to a read error. The V and J genes are TRBV20-1 and TRBJ1-3; D may be TRBD1 (5 bases). Germline CDR1 is DFQATT and CDR2 is SNEGSKA (reference sequence). The CDR3 consists of 16 residues. The CDR3 sequence: CCARLWDPGSGNTIYF. CDR3 nucleotides: TGCTGTGCTAGACTGTGGGACCCGGGTTCTGGAAACACCATATATTTT.

On this clonotype: A much larger clone differs from this one at a single base, so this may be a read error. The chain has TRBV11-2 and TRBJ2-1; the D gene is possibly TRBD2 (5 bases). The V and J ends lost 4 bases and 8 bases respectively, with 18 bases between them. Germline V CDR1 and CDR2: SGHAT, FQNNGV. This CDR3 has 15 amino acids. The CDR3 region has the DNA TGTGCCAGCAGCTCGTGGGGTGAGGGTATGTATGAGCAGTTCTTC. Translating it yields CASSSWGEGMYEQFF.

This clonotype was observed many times. This chain links TRBV12-3 or TRBV12-4 with TRBJ2-1, with 10 bases aligning to TRBD1. The CDR3 has 15 amino acids. J gave up 2 bases and V 3 bases, and 1 base lay outside the gene matches. CDR3 amino acids: CASSLDRGTYNEQFF. The CDR3 region has the DNA TGTGCCAGCAGTTTGGACAGGGGGACCTACAATGAGCAGTTCTTC.

This clonotype has a handful of counts. The J gene is TRBJ2-2, the V gene TRBV19; perhaps D is TRBD1 or TRBD2 (5 bases each). V was trimmed by 7 bases and J by 6 bases, leaving 12 bases between them. Per germline, CDR1 LNHDA and CDR2 SQIVND (reference sequence). The CDR3 totals 13 residues. The CDR3 coding sequence is TGTGCCAGTAAGGAGAAGGGACCCGGGGAGCTGTTTTTT. Translation: CASKEKGPGELFF.

This clonotype was detected many times. The chain uses TRBV10-3 and TRBJ1-5; D gene unclear. Germline values: CDR1 ENHRY, CDR2 SYGVKD. The CDR3 spans 13 residues. V was clipped by 8 bases and J by 3 bases, with 11 bases between them. CDR3 sequence: CAIRGIDNQPQHF. The CDR3 nucleotides read TGTGCCATCCGGGGTATCGACAATCAGCCCCAGCATTTT.

V and J are TRBV10-3 and TRBJ2-3, with a possible D match to TRBD1 (6 bases). The CDR3 has 15 amino acids. Trimming pared 4 bases from V and 0 bases from J, leaving 11 bases between. Germline V gene data show CDR1 as ENHRY and CDR2 as SYGVKD. DNA of the CDR3: TGTGCCATCAGTGGTAGCAGGGGAAGCACAGATACGCAGTATTTT. Its protein product is CAISGSRGSTDTQYF.

Only a few counts were recorded for this clonotype. The chain uses TRBV25-1 and TRBJ2-1, with no clear D. CDR3 length: 12 residues. Germline V gene lookup returns CDR1 MGHDK and CDR2 SYGVNS. The V and J ends lost 3 bases and 8 bases respectively, with 8 bases between them. Here the CDR3 reads CASSEGIYEQFF. CDR3 sequence (DNA): TGTGCCAGCAGTGAGGGTATATATGAGCAGTTCTTC. Based on the CDR3 plus reference TRBV25-1 and TRBJ2-1, the full variable domain is EADIYQTPRYLVIGTGKKITLECSQTMGHDKMYWYQQDPGMELHLIHYSYGVNSTEKGDLSSESTVSRIRTEHFPLTLESARPSHTSQYLCASSEGIYEQFFGPGTRLTVL.

This clonotype was recorded a few times. The chain couples TRBV2 to TRBJ2-6, with D unclear. The V gene lost 8 bases and the J gene lost 0 bases, with 5 bases spanning the gap. CDR3 length: 13 residues. Germline lookup yields CDR1 SNHLY and CDR2 FYNNEI. DNA for the CDR3: TGTGCCAGCGAGGTCTCTGGGGCCAACGTCCTGACTTTC. It encodes CASEVSGANVLTF.

This clonotype was seen ten or more times. The gene calls are TRBV9 and TRBJ2-3; possible D gene TRBD1, 5 bases. V lost 4 bases to trimming and J lost 4 bases, with 13 bases between them. The CDR3 loop spans 14 amino acids. Germline lookup yields CDR1 SGDLS and CDR2 YYNGEE. CDR3 region: CASSKSGLADTQYF. The CDR3 DNA reads as TGTGCCAGCAGCAAGTCAGGGCTGGCAGATACGCAGTATTTT.

This rearrangement joins TRBV7-2 to TRBJ2-5; D is uncertain. V was cut by 5 bases and J by 4 bases, with 11 bases left in between. From germline, CDR1 is SGHTA and CDR2 FQGNSA. The CDR3 is 13 residues long. The CDR3 reads CASSPVHLETQYF. CDR3 coding DNA: TGTGCCAGCAGCCCGGTCCATTTAGAGACCCAGTACTTC.